The present entry profiles one TCR beta chain with its context. The source of the sample is a study of cytomegalovirus exposure and HLA in healthy donors. Turning to the study itself: Roughly 86 million unique TCRs from HLA-typed donors made up an early data release.

Germline CDR1 is SGHRS and CDR2 is YFSETQ. Trimming removed 1 base from V and 1 base from J, with 9 bases in between. The CDR3 runs to 14 residues. 60 Vbeta and 13 Jbeta primers were used in PCR. Clones were sequenced by immunoSEQ multiplex PCR, and TCRdb holds only the in-frame ones, with some missing. The table lists over 100,000 clones, around 76% of them singletons. Sequenced sample: PBMCs. The receptor's source is a male donor in good health and CMV-seronegative. The rearrangement links TRBV5-1 to TRBJ2-7; perhaps TRBD1 as D (6 bases). The CDR3 is CASSLLQGSYEQYF. The CDR3 nucleotides are TGCGCCAGCAGCTTGTTGCAGGGGTCCTACGAGCAGTACTTC.